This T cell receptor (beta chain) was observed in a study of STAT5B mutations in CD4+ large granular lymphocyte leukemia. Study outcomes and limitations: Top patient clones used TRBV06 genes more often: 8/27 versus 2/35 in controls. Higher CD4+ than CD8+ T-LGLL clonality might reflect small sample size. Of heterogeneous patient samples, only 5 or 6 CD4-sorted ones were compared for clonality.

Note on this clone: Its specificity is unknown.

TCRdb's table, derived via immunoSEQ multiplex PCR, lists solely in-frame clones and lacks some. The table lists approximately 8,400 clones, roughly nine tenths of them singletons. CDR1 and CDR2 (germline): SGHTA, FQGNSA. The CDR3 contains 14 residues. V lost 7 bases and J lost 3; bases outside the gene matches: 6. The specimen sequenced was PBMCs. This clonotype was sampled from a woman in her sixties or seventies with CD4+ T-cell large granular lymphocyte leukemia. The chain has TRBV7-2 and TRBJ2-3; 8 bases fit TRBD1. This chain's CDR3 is CASKPQGATDTQYF. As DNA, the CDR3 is TGTGCCAGCAAGCCCCAGGGGGCAACAGATACGCAGTATTTT.